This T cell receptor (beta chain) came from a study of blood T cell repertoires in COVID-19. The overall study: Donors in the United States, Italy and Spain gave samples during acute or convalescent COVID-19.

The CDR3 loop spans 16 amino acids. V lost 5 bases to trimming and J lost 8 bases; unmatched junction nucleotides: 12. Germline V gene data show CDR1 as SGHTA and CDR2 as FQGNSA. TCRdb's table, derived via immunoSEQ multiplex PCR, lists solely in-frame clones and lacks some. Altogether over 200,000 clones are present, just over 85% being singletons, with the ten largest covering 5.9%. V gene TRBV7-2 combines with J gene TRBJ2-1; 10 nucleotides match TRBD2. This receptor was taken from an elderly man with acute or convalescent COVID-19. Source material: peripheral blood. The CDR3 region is CASSGGSSGSFDEQFF. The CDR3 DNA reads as TGTGCCAGCAGCGGAGGGTCTAGCGGGAGCTTTGATGAGCAGTTCTTC.